One and the same sample provided the 27 T cell receptor beta chains below, sequenced in a study of shared clonotypes between healthy human individuals (dated by TCRdb to about 2020). The method behind the library was the immunoSEQ multiplex PCR assay. TCRdb stores this immuneACCESS table with in-frame sequences only. Part of the clones is absent; in the studies checked, under half of the shortfall reflects unresolved V genes, and no reason is known for the rest. The table for this sample lists some 2,100,000 clones; around 95% of them were counted only once. The ten largest clones represent roughly 0.13% of the sample. The sequenced material came from naive CD4+ T cells sorted from blood. Sample cell subset or site, as interpreted from the label and publication: CD45RA+ positively selected. These receptors were obtained from a man between 18 and 29 years old in good health.

Only one count was recorded for this clone. This chain links TRBV6-5 with TRBJ1-2; D might be TRBD1 (6 bases). V was pared by 5 bases and J by 3 bases, with 16 bases between. CDR1 is MNHEY and CDR2 is SVGAGI in the germline V gene. This CDR3 contains 15 residues. The CDR3 DNA is TGTGCCAGCAGTCGACAGGCCAGCAGCTACTATGGCTACACCTTC. As protein: CASSRQASSYYGYTF.

This chain joins TRBV7-2 and TRBJ1-3; D gene ambiguous. In germline, CDR1 is SGHTA, CDR2 FQGNSA. V shed 7 bases and J shed 0 bases, with 13 bases lying between them. The CDR3 runs to 15 residues. CDR3 sequence (DNA): TGTGCCAGCAAGTTCGGAGCGAGCTCTGGAAACACCATATATTTT. As protein: CASKFGASSGNTIYF.

V gene TRBV10-3 combines with J gene TRBJ1-2; 7 bases are a match to TRBD1. J gave up 8 bases and V 3 bases, and 9 bases lay outside the gene matches. The CDR3 has 14 amino acids. CDR1 is ENHRY, CDR2 SYGVKD, per germline. The chain's CDR3 is CAISEPGTDPGYTF. The CDR3, as DNA: TGTGCCATCAGTGAACCCGGGACAGACCCGGGCTACACCTTC.

V is TRBV6-6 and J is TRBJ2-1; no clear D gene. Germline V gives CDR1 MNHNY, CDR2 SVGAGI (reference sequence). The CDR3 contains 15 residues. Trimming took off 4 bases at V and 4 bases at J, with 14 bases between the two ends. The CDR3 is CASSSTYDFYNEQFF. The CDR3 DNA sequence: TGTGCCAGCAGTTCCACCTACGACTTTTACAATGAGCAGTTCTTC.

Note on this clone: The identical CDR3 is also encoded by other nucleotide sequences in the sample. The V and J genes are TRBV18 and TRBJ1-5; D is uncertain. V gave up 3 bases and J gave up 3 bases, with 6 bases separating them. This CDR3 contains 13 residues. Germline assignment: CDR1 KGHSH and CDR2 LQKENI. The CDR3 reads CASSPEINQPQHF. CDR3 in DNA: TGTGCCAGCTCACCGGAAATCAATCAGCCCCAGCATTTT.

V gene TRBV10-1 combines with J gene TRBJ2-5, with 9 bases fitting TRBD1. Per the germline V gene, CDR1 is WNHNN and CDR2 is SYGVQD (reference sequence). The CDR3 totals 13 residues. J lost 3 bases, V lost 7 bases, and 3 bases had no gene match. The CDR3 sequence is CASKGDREETQYF. The DNA of the CDR3 is TGCGCCAGCAAAGGGGACAGGGAAGAGACCCAGTACTTC.

The rearrangement links TRBV5-8 to TRBJ2-2, with 10 bases identical to TRBD1. This CDR3 has 15 residues. Germline trimming cut 7 bases from V and 3 bases from J; bases unmatched to any gene: 6. Germline CDR1 reads SGHTS; CDR2 reads YDEGEE. The CDR3 is CASGGQGMYTGELFF. The CDR3 DNA reads as TGTGCCAGCGGGGGACAGGGGATGTACACCGGGGAGCTGTTTTTT.

This rearrangement joins TRBV14 to TRBJ2-7, with TRBD2 identical over 7 bases. CDR1 and CDR2 (germline): SGHDN, FVKESK. The length of the CDR3 is 15 residues. Germline trimming cut 1 base from V and 4 bases from J; bases unmatched to any gene: 7. DNA of the CDR3: TGTGCCAGCAGCCAAGGCCCGGGACTAACTTACGAGCAGTACTTC. Its protein is CASSQGPGLTYEQYF.

The chain carries TRBV30 and TRBJ1-6; D uncertain. CDR1 GTSNPN and CDR2 SVGIG come from the germline V gene (reference sequence). Trimming pared 5 bases from V and 8 bases from J, leaving 13 bases between. The CDR3 runs to 13 residues. The chain's CDR3 is CAWAPVRDSPLHF. CDR3 in DNA: TGTGCCTGGGCACCTGTTCGGGATTCACCCCTCCACTTT.

The V call is TRBV19, the J call TRBJ2-7; D ambiguous. Trimming removed 7 bases from V and 6 bases from J, with 13 bases in between. CDR1 is LNHDA and CDR2 is SQIVND in the germline V gene (reference sequence). The CDR3 has 12 residues. CDR3 protein: CASNDRVGEQYF. CDR3 DNA sequence: TGTGCCAGTAACGACCGGGTCGGCGAGCAGTACTTC.

Concerning this clone: Other DNA sequences from this sample encode an identical CDR3 as well. This chain links TRBV30 with TRBJ2-1; D may be TRBD1 (5 bases). V dropped 1 base and J dropped 7 bases, with 8 bases sitting between them. Germline assignment: CDR1 GTSNPN and CDR2 SVGIG (reference sequence). The CDR3 is 12 residues long. Here the CDR3 reads CAWSDRGNEQFF. CDR3 nucleotides: TGTGCCTGGAGTGATAGGGGTAATGAGCAGTTCTTC.

Concerning this clone: This sample also contains other DNA sequences that code for the same CDR3. This chain links TRBV5-1 with TRBJ2-5; D is possibly TRBD1 (6 bases). The V gene lost 0 bases and the J gene lost 5 bases, with 14 bases spanning the gap. The germline gives CDR1 SGHRS, CDR2 YFSETQ. This CDR3 spans 15 amino acids. The CDR3 loop is CASSLEGQGLETQYF. CDR3 DNA sequence: TGCGCCAGCAGCTTGGAGGGGCAGGGGTTGGAGACCCAGTACTTC.

This sequence joins TRBV6-5 and TRBJ2-7; TRBD2 matches 8 bases. The CDR3 runs to 15 residues. Germline V CDR1 and CDR2: MNHEY, SVGAGI. Unmatched junction bases numbered 4, after V lost 2 bases and J lost 1 base. The CDR3 DNA reads as TGTGCCAGCAGTTACATGGCTAGCGGGTCCTACGAGCAGTACTTC. It encodes CASSYMASGSYEQYF.

The J gene is TRBJ2-1, the V gene TRBV5-1; D possibly uses TRBD1 or TRBD2 (5 bases each). Deletions cut 7 bases from V and 7 bases from J, with 18 bases between. The CDR3 extends over 14 amino acids. Germline assignment: CDR1 SGHRS and CDR2 YFSETQ. In DNA form, the CDR3 reads TGCGCCAGCGCCCGGGAAGGGGCTGGAAATGAGCAGTTCTTC. Its protein is CASAREGAGNEQFF. The full variable domain, with the rest looked up from reference TRBV5-1 and TRBJ2-1, is KAGVTQTPRYLIKTRGQQVTLSCSPISGHRSVSWYQQTPGQGLQFLFEYFSETQRNKGNFPGRFSGRQFSNSRSEMNVSTLELGDSALYLCASAREGAGNEQFFGPGTRLTVL.

The CDR3 region has the DNA TGTGCCAGCAGCTTAGAAGGCCCCAGGGGAGCTTTCTTT. It yields the protein CASSLEGPRGAFF. The chain couples TRBV7-9 to TRBJ1-1, with D possibly TRBD1 on 6 matching bases. The CDR3 has 13 residues. The V end was cut by 1 base, the J end by 10 bases, with 13 bases between. CDR1 SEHNR and CDR2 FQNEAQ come from the germline V gene (reference sequence). The whole variable domain, filled in from reference TRBV7-9 and TRBJ1-1, reads DTGVSQNPRHKITKRGQNVTFRCDPISEHNRLYWYRQTLGQGPEFLTYFQNEAQLEKSRLLSDRFSAERPKGSFSTLEIQRTEQGDSAMYLCASSLEGPRGAFFGQGTRLTVV.

The chain couples TRBV7-2 to TRBJ2-1; TRBD1 matches at 8 bases. This CDR3 spans 14 amino acids. V lost 8 bases and J lost 5; bases outside the gene matches: 8. Germline assignment: CDR1 SGHTA and CDR2 FQGNSA. CDR3 residues: CASSRQGFNNEQFF. In nucleotides, the CDR3 is TGTGCCAGCTCTCGACAGGGGTTCAACAATGAGCAGTTCTTC.

The sample holds one count of this clone. The chain links TRBV5-4 to TRBJ2-6; no reliable D call. This CDR3 comprises 16 residues. The V end lost 0 bases, the J end lost 4 bases, and 11 bases lay between the germline ends. Germline loops: CDR1 SGHNT, CDR2 YYREEE (reference sequence). CDR3 coding DNA: TGTGCCAGCAGCTTGGTGCTCCTTGGGGGGGCCAACGTCCTGACTTTC. Translating it yields CASSLVLLGGANVLTF. Based on the CDR3 plus reference TRBV5-4 and TRBJ2-6, the full variable domain is ETGVTQSPTHLIKTRGQQVTLRCSSQSGHNTVSWYQQALGQGPQFIFQYYREEENGRGNFPPRFSGLQFPNYSSELNVNALELDDSALYLCASSLVLLGGANVLTFGAGSRLTVL.

This clone is a singleton in its sample. The chain couples TRBV6-5 to TRBJ2-1, with D uncertain. The CDR3 totals 15 residues. The V end lost 6 bases, the J end lost 1 base, and 13 bases lay between the germline ends. The germline V gene encodes CDR1 MNHEY and CDR2 SVGAGI. In DNA form, the CDR3 reads TGTGCCAGCAGCCCTCGGAAGGGATCCTACAATGAGCAGTTCTTC. Translated, it gives CASSPRKGSYNEQFF.

Details on this clone: Other DNA sequences within the sample encode an identical CDR3. CDR3 sequence: CASSRDRNQPQHF. DNA for the CDR3: TGTGCCAGTTCCAGGGATCGCAATCAGCCCCAGCATTTT. V and J are TRBV19 and TRBJ1-5; maybe TRBD1 (5 bases). This CDR3 contains 13 residues. V was cut by 8 bases and J by 2 bases, with 10 bases left in between. CDR1 LNHDA and CDR2 SQIVND come from the germline V gene (reference sequence).

The chain has TRBV9 and TRBJ1-6; D is possibly TRBD1 (5 bases). Germline V lookup: CDR1 SGDLS, CDR2 YYNGEE. Trimming shortened V by 0 bases and J by 10 bases, and 11 bases separated the two germline ends. The CDR3 spans 14 residues. Here the CDR3 reads CASSVEIGESPLHF. The CDR3 DNA reads TGTGCCAGCAGCGTAGAGATAGGGGAATCACCCCTCCACTTT.

V gene TRBV5-1 combines with J gene TRBJ2-6, with 8 positions matching TRBD1. CDR3 length: 17 amino acids. Germline CDR1 is SGHRS and CDR2 is YFSETQ. J was trimmed by 2 bases and V by 6 bases; bases with no gene match: 10. CDR3 sequence (DNA): TGCGCCAGCACTTTCGGGACAGGCGACCCTGGGGCCAACGTCCTGACTTTC. It is translated as CASTFGTGDPGANVLTF.

The V gene is TRBV9, the J gene TRBJ2-6; D is undetermined. CDR3 size: 15 residues. Germline V gives CDR1 SGDLS, CDR2 YYNGEE. Trimming shortened V by 3 bases and J by 0 bases, and 7 bases separated the two germline ends. The CDR3 region has the DNA TGTGCCAGCAGCGCCGTTTCCTCTGGGGCCAACGTCCTGACTTTC. It encodes CASSAVSSGANVLTF.

V and J are TRBV18 and TRBJ2-7, with a weak D call TRBD1 (6 bases). The germline CDR1 and CDR2 sequences are KGHSH and LQKENI. Trimming stripped 6 bases from V and 5 bases from J, with 20 bases between. The CDR3 is 15 residues long. CDR3 bases: TGTGCCAGCTCTCCCGGGTCGACAGGAGACCACGAGCAGTACTTC. It is translated as CASSPGSTGDHEQYF.

The rearrangement uses TRBV27 and TRBJ1-4; no clear D gene. Trimming shortened V by 3 bases and J by 0 bases, and 5 bases separated the two germline ends. Germline loops: CDR1 MNHEY, CDR2 SMNVEV (reference sequence). CDR3 size: 14 residues. The DNA for the CDR3 is TGTGCCAGCAGTTTTTCGGCAACTAATGAAAAACTGTTTTTT. Its protein is CASSFSATNEKLFF.

V is TRBV18 and J is TRBJ2-7; 9 bases agree with TRBD2. With 2 bases clipped from V and 2 bases from J, the junction kept 10 bases outside the gene matches. CDR1 and CDR2 from the germline V gene are KGHSH and LQKENI. There are 17 residues in the CDR3. In nucleotides, the CDR3 is TGTGCCAGCTCACCATCCCGCACTAGCGGGTATCCCTACGAGCAGTACTTC. Translating gives CASSPSRTSGYPYEQYF.

This chain connects TRBV4-3 to TRBJ1-1; possibly TRBD1 for D (5 bases). Germline CDR1 and CDR2: LGHNA and YSLEER. V was pared by 0 bases and J by 8 bases, with 19 bases between. The CDR3 is 16 amino acids. CDR3 protein: CASSQDEGALGAEAFF. CDR3 nucleotides: TGCGCCAGCAGCCAAGATGAAGGGGCTTTAGGGGCCGAAGCTTTCTTT.

The chain couples TRBV18 to TRBJ2-1; D call uncertain. Germline CDR1 and CDR2: KGHSH and LQKENI. The ends were cut back, 6 bases at V and 7 bases at J, with 16 bases in the middle. The CDR3 runs to 14 residues. DNA for the CDR3: TGTGCCAGCTCGCCGAGGTATTTTAGGAATGAGCAGTTCTTC. This translates into CASSPRYFRNEQFF.